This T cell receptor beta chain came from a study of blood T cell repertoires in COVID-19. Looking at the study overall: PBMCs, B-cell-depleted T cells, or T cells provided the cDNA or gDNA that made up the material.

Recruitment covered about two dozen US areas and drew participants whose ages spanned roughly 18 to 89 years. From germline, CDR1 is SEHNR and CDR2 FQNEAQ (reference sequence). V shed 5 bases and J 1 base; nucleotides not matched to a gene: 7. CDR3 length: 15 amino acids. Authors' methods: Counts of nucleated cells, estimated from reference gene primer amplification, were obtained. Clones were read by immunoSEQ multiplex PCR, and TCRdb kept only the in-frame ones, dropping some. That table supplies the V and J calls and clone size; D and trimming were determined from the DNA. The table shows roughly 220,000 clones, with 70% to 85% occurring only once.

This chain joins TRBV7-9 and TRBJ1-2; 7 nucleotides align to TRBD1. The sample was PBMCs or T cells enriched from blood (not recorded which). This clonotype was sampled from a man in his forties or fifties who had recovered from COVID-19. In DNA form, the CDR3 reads TGTGCCAGCAGCCTGCTGACAGGGCTTAACTATGGCTACACCTTC. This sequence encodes CASSLLTGLNYGYTF. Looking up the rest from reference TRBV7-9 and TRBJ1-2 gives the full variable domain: DTGVSQNPRHKITKRGQNVTFRCDPISEHNRLYWYRQTLGQGPEFLTYFQNEAQLEKSRLLSDRFSAERPKGSFSTLEIQRTEQGDSAMYLCASSLLTGLNYGYTFGSGTRLTVV.